The 9 T cell receptor beta chains in this list originate from one sample, sequenced in a study of the immune and genomic landscape of osteosarcoma. Method: immunoSEQ multiplex PCR; TCRdb's copy keeps in-frame clones and lacks some. The sample gives around 2,700 clones, around 70% of which show up once; approximately 14% is in the top ten. Sequencing was done on a sample of tumor tissue from a local recurrence in the femur. Receptors originate from a man aged 18 to 30 with osteosarcoma.

This clone has just one count. The chain recombines TRBV6-4 with TRBJ2-1, with 7 nucleotides matching TRBD2. This CDR3 has 16 residues. After removal of 2 bases from V and 6 bases from J, the junction contained 10 bases not matched to a gene. Per the germline V gene, CDR1 is MRHNA and CDR2 is SNTAGT. CDR3 in DNA: TGTGCCAGCAGTGACCGTAGACTAGCCTCTCGCAATGAGCAGTTCTTC. It encodes CASSDRRLASRNEQFF.

The V gene is TRBV7-9, the J gene TRBJ2-5; maybe TRBD2 (6 bases). CDR3 length: 15 amino acids. Trimming pared 4 bases from V and 2 bases from J, leaving 14 bases between. The germline V gene has CDR1 SEHNR and CDR2 FQNEAQ (reference sequence). CDR3 loop: CASSSWGRGQETQYF. As DNA, the CDR3 is TGTGCCAGCAGCTCCTGGGGACGGGGGCAAGAGACCCAGTACTTC. Variable domain in full (rest from reference TRBV7-9 and TRBJ2-5): DTGVSQNPRHKITKRGQNVTFRCDPISEHNRLYWYRQTLGQGPEFLTYFQNEAQLEKSRLLSDRFSAERPKGSFSTLEIQRTEQGDSAMYLCASSSWGRGQETQYFGPGTRLLVL.

The rearrangement uses TRBV27 and TRBJ1-1; D unclear. Germline V gene lookup returns CDR1 MNHEY and CDR2 SMNVEV (reference sequence). This CDR3 is built from 14 residues. The V end was cut by 5 bases, the J end by 1 base, with 11 bases between. CDR3 loop: CASSLAEKNTEAFF. DNA of the CDR3: TGTGCCAGCAGTCTCGCCGAAAAGAACACTGAAGCTTTCTTT.

This clone was seen only once. The J gene is TRBJ2-1, the V gene TRBV2; TRBD1 matches at 10 bases. Germline trimming cut 6 bases from V and 8 bases from J; bases unmatched to any gene: 7. CDR1 is SNHLY and CDR2 is FYNNEI in the germline V gene. The CDR3 runs to 14 residues. CDR3 sequence reads: CASRRDRGFYEQFF. The CDR3 DNA reads as TGTGCCAGCAGAAGGGACAGGGGATTCTATGAGCAGTTCTTC.

The chain is built from TRBV14 and TRBJ1-4; D remains unclear. This CDR3 has 17 amino acids. In germline, CDR1 is SGHDN, CDR2 FVKESK. V was trimmed by 4 bases and J by 0 bases, leaving 15 bases between them. In nucleotides, the CDR3 is TGTGCCAGCAGCCTCGGGTTAGGGTATGCAACTAATGAAAAACTGTTTTTT. It is translated as CASSLGLGYATNEKLFF.

The chain combines TRBV11-2 with TRBJ2-7, with D perhaps being TRBD1 or TRBD2 (5 bases each). The CDR3 loop spans 14 amino acids. V lost 3 bases and J lost 2, with 11 bases in between. Germline V gives CDR1 SGHAT, CDR2 FQNNGV. In nucleotides, the CDR3 is TGTGCCAGCAGCTTGTACCGAGGGGCCTACGAGCAGTACTTC. It specifies CASSLYRGAYEQYF.

The chain links TRBV6-5 to TRBJ1-1; D is perhaps TRBD1 (5 bases). The length of the CDR3 is 13 residues. CDR1 is MNHEY, CDR2 SVGAGI, per germline. The germline V and J ends were trimmed by 6 bases and 3 bases, with 11 bases remaining between them. CDR3 loop: CASSQTAYTEAFF. Here the CDR3 DNA reads TGTGCCAGCAGCCAGACAGCTTACACTGAAGCTTTCTTT.

The genes are TRBV11-2 and TRBJ2-6; 7 bases agree with TRBD1. V lost 5 bases to trimming and J lost 1 base; unmatched junction nucleotides: 5. This CDR3 is built from 16 residues. Germline CDR1 is SGHAT and CDR2 is FQNNGV. DNA for the CDR3: TGTGCCAGCAGCCTGGACAGGTGGTCTGGGGCCAACGTCCTGACTTTC. It codes for CASSLDRWSGANVLTF.

As for this clone: Being one base from a much bigger clone, this may be a read error. CDR3 nucleotides: TGCGCCAGCAGCCAAGAGGGGACCTACGAGCAGTACTTC. This sequence encodes CASSQEGTYEQYF. The gene calls are TRBV4-3 and TRBJ2-7; D is undetermined. The germline gives CDR1 LGHNA, CDR2 YSLEER. There are 13 residues in the CDR3. V shed 0 bases and J shed 2 bases, with 5 bases lying between them.